This TCR beta chain was found in a study of cytomegalovirus exposure and HLA in healthy donors. PCR employed 60 Vbeta and 13 Jbeta primers. The repertoire was sequenced with immunoSEQ multiplex PCR; TCRdb's copy has only in-frame clones and lacks some. The sample lists approximately 160,000 clones, around 80% occurring once. The junction had 5 bases not matched to a gene; V was cut back by 7 bases and J by 1 base. Germline CDR1 MNHNS, CDR2 SASEGT. This CDR3 has 14 amino acids. The receptor's source is a man aged 18 to 35 in good health and CMV-seronegative. The chain couples TRBV6-1 to TRBJ2-7; TRBD1 matches at 9 bases. Sequencing used PBMCs. The CDR3 here is CASNDRGYSYEQYF. CDR3 coding DNA: TGTGCCAGCAACGACAGGGGGTATTCCTACGAGCAGTACTTC.